This entry describes one T cell receptor beta chain. Its antigen is still unknown. Base qualities are missing; no much larger clone stands one base away. Other DNA sequences from this sample encode an identical CDR3 as well. The collaborating institutions used their own protocols to collect whole blood in K2EDTA tubes. Collaborator samples were shipped for TCRbeta analysis as frozen whole blood, isolated PBMCs, or DNA extracted from either sample type. The immunoSEQ Assay, a bias-controlled multiplex PCR, was used to amplify TCRbeta CDR3 regions from genomic DNA. Concerning the study's data processing: The number of nucleated cells in each sample was estimated by amplification of reference gene primers within the assay. Sequence reads were collapsed and filtered to measure the absolute abundance of every unique TCRbeta CDR3 rearrangement. For each sample, productive Simpson clonality was calculated as the square root of Simpson's diversity index over productive rearrangements. Imported from immuneACCESS, the table was reduced by TCRdb to in-frame sequences with V and J called. These copies leave out some clones; in studies compared against another copy, an unresolved V gene accounts for under half, and the cause of the remainder is not known. V, J and clone size are those of that table, while D and trimming were read from the DNA. This sample comprises about 180,000 clones, over 75% of them detected only once. The top ten constitute approximately 26% of the sample.

The record originates from a study of blood T cell repertoires in COVID-19 (dated by TCRdb to 2018 to 2021). For the study in its entirety: Samples from collaborators originated in the United States, Italy and Spain and spanned both the acute and convalescent phases of COVID-19. The repertoires were released in a freely available public database meant as a resource for research on the immune response to SARS-CoV-2. Sample metadata almost always included a de-identified subject ID, COVID-19 status, age in years and sex. Where available, HLA class I and class II types were taken from metadata supplied by the sample provider and were not determined by assay-based typing. Samples were obtained from the ongoing ImmuneRACE study (first 160 participants) and from over a thousand subjects provided by 6 global collaborators. The prospective study material was composed of cDNA or gDNA derived from T cells, B-cell-depleted T cells, or PBMCs. Deeply sampled blood TCRbeta repertoires from subjects exposed to, actively infected with, or recovered from COVID-19 were included in the dataset.

From the germline V gene, CDR1 is SNHLY and CDR2 is FYNNEI. The junction carries 14 bases between V and J, which are trimmed by 8 bases and 0 bases respectively. Reading from cysteine to phenylalanine, the CDR3 counts 15 amino acids. CDR3 DNA only is kept here, 45 bases in frame from base 1. On the study overall, not on this receptor specifically: Clinical and demographic metadata were provided uncurated, with the amount varying by source and participant.

The chain is encoded by TRBV2 joined to TRBJ1-5, with no D gene named confidently. The TCR was taken from a woman aged 65 to 85 with acute or convalescent COVID-19. Sequencing was done on a sample of peripheral blood. The CDR3: CASLYRPGSNQPQHF. The DNA is as follows: TGTGCCAGCCTGTACCGCCCGGGTAGCAATCAGCCCCAGCATTTT.